Given below is one TCR beta chain in context. The junction had 9 bases not matched to a gene; V was cut back by 10 bases and J by 11 bases. The CDR3 totals 11 residues. This sample is drawn from a study of blood T cell repertoires in COVID-19. Turning to the study itself: COVID-19 samples from acute and convalescent phases originated in the United States, Italy and Spain. PBMCs, B-cell-depleted T cells, or T cells provided the cDNA or gDNA that made up the material.

Recruited during active infection, patients (from Seattle) were subsequently followed longitudinally. Methods used by the authors: Using reference gene primer amplification, nucleated cell counts were estimated. The repertoire was sequenced with immunoSEQ multiplex PCR; TCRdb's copy has only in-frame clones and lacks some. The DNA gave D and trimming, while V, J and clone size come from that table. Of 410,000 or so clones listed, around 89% are singletons. The rearrangement links TRBV12-3 or TRBV12-4 to TRBJ1-2, with 8 positions matching TRBD1. Sequencing input: peripheral blood. The clonotype comes from a woman aged 40 to 50 with COVID-19, enrolled during active disease. The CDR3 here is CAIDRTGQYTF. The DNA for the CDR3 is TGTGCCATCGATAGGACAGGGCAGTACACCTTC.